These 25 T cell receptor beta chains originate from one sample sequenced in a study of Tregs in tolerant kidney transplant recipients. Measured with immunoSEQ multiplex PCR; TCRdb has only the in-frame clones, and not every one. Among about 240,000 clones, roughly four fifths were seen once, and the ten largest hold less than 0.75%. The specimen sequenced was CD4+ T cells from blood. These receptors originate from a human donor in good health.

The chain links TRBV15 to TRBJ2-7; the D call may be TRBD1 or TRBD2 (5 bases each). The length of the CDR3 is 14 residues. V was pared by 1 base and J by 2 bases, with 9 bases between. Germline CDR1 LNHNV, CDR2 YYDKDF (reference sequence). The CDR3 nucleotides are TGTGCCACCAGCAGAGGAGGGGTTACCTACGAGCAGTACTTC. It translates to CATSRGGVTYEQYF.

This clone was found once. This sequence joins TRBV25-1 and TRBJ2-3, with a possible D match to TRBD1 (5 bases). Germline CDR1 reads MGHDK; CDR2 reads SYGVNS. The CDR3 spans 14 residues. Deletions cut 3 bases from V and 2 bases from J, with 9 bases between. The CDR3 region is CASSDPRATDTQYF. In DNA, the CDR3 is TGTGCCAGCAGTGACCCCAGGGCCACAGATACGCAGTATTTT.

This clone has just one count. This rearrangement joins TRBV6-1 to TRBJ2-7; D is perhaps TRBD1 or TRBD2 (5 bases each). Per the germline V gene, CDR1 is MNHNS and CDR2 is SASEGT. This CDR3 is built from 15 residues. Deletions cut 1 base from V and 1 base from J, with 11 bases between. The CDR3 DNA is TGTGCCAGCAGTGAAGGGCCAGGGAGTTCCTACGAGCAGTACTTC. Translation gives CASSEGPGSSYEQYF.

J is TRBJ1-1 and V is TRBV5-1, with TRBD1 matching 8 bases. Trimming took 5 bases from V and 0 from J; bases not matched to a gene: 12. There are 17 residues in the CDR3. Per the germline V gene, CDR1 is SGHRS and CDR2 is YFSETQ. The CDR3 DNA follows: TGCGCCAGCAGTCGGCAGGGGGCGCTTACGATGAACACTGAAGCTTTCTTT. Its translation is CASSRQGALTMNTEAFF.

V usage is TRBV7-2 and J usage is TRBJ2-2; D not resolved. CDR3 length equals 14 residues. Trimming pared 1 base from V and 1 base from J, leaving 4 bases between. Germline V CDR1 and CDR2: SGHTA, FQGNSA. The CDR3 sequence: CASSLDRNTGELFF. DNA for the CDR3: TGTGCCAGCAGCTTAGACAGGAACACCGGGGAGCTGTTTTTT.

The gene calls are TRBV15 and TRBJ2-1, with 11 bases identical to TRBD1. With V trimmed by 8 bases and J by 6 bases, 9 bases remained unmatched. There are 15 residues in the CDR3. The germline V gene encodes CDR1 LNHNV and CDR2 YYDKDF (reference sequence). CDR3 protein: CATGSGTGGFNEQFF. CDR3 nucleotide sequence: TGTGCCACCGGTTCAGGGACAGGGGGATTCAATGAGCAGTTCTTC.

This sequence joins TRBV5-1 and TRBJ2-2; D may be TRBD2 (6 bases). The CDR3 loop spans 14 amino acids. Germline loops: CDR1 SGHRS, CDR2 YFSETQ. V lost 1 base, J lost 3 bases, and 7 bases lay in between. CDR3 region: CASSLSGDTGELFF. In DNA form, the CDR3 reads TGCGCCAGCAGCTTGTCGGGAGACACCGGGGAGCTGTTTTTT.

The chain joins TRBV29-1 to TRBJ2-5, with 7 bases matching TRBD1. V lost 7 bases, J lost 1 base, and 3 bases stayed unmatched. Germline CDR1 reads SQVTM; CDR2 reads ANQGSEA. This CDR3 spans 12 amino acids. CDR3 nucleotides: TGCAGCGGACAGGGCCCCCAAGAGACCCAGTACTTC. Translating it yields CSGQGPQETQYF.

This clone was counted a few times. This chain joins TRBV6-1 and TRBJ2-7; TRBD1 might be the D (5 bases). The germline V gene encodes CDR1 MNHNS and CDR2 SASEGT. This CDR3 spans 14 amino acids. Trimming removed 4 bases at V and 2 bases at J, with 12 bases between. CDR3 bases: TGTGCCAGCAGTGCTACAGGCGGCCCCTACGAGCAGTACTTC. It codes for CASSATGGPYEQYF.

The chain joins TRBV7-2 to TRBJ1-6; D gene uncertain. Germline V gene lookup returns CDR1 SGHTA and CDR2 FQGNSA. The V end was cut by 1 base, the J end by 7 bases, with 11 bases between. This CDR3 has 15 residues. CDR3 protein: CASSLVLTVNSPLHF. CDR3 DNA sequence: TGTGCCAGCAGCTTAGTTTTGACGGTGAATTCACCCCTCCACTTT.

The gene calls are TRBV7-9 and TRBJ2-2; perhaps TRBD1 as D (6 bases). CDR1 is SEHNR and CDR2 is FQNEAQ in the germline V gene (reference sequence). V shed 3 bases and J shed 2 bases, with 7 bases lying between them. The CDR3 has 14 residues. CDR3: CASSLGHNTGELFF. Written as DNA, the CDR3 is TGTGCCAGCAGCTTGGGACACAACACCGGGGAGCTGTTTTTT.

V and J are TRBV27 and TRBJ1-2; D uncertain. V was cut by 10 bases and J by 1 base, with 10 bases left in between. The germline V gene has CDR1 MNHEY and CDR2 SMNVEV (reference sequence). This CDR3 comprises 12 residues. The CDR3 here is CATKLGNYGYTF. The CDR3 nucleotides read TGTGCCACTAAATTGGGTAACTATGGCTACACCTTC.

This clone was observed a single time. The V call is TRBV7-2, the J call TRBJ2-2; TRBD2 matches at 11 bases. The CDR3 loop spans 17 amino acids. Trimming removed 1 base from V and 4 bases from J; junction bases left unmatched: 5. Germline assignment: CDR1 SGHTA and CDR2 FQGNSA. The CDR3 sequence: CASSLDYSGRGTGELFF. The CDR3 DNA reads as TGTGCCAGCAGCTTAGACTATAGCGGGAGGGGCACCGGGGAGCTGTTTTTT.

This CDR3 is CAWTGGTGNTIYF. CDR3 bases: TGTGCCTGGACAGGGGGCACTGGAAACACCATATATTTT. The chain joins TRBV30 to TRBJ1-3; 8 bases fit TRBD1. Germline V CDR1 and CDR2: GTSNPN, SVGIG (reference sequence). V lost 4 bases and J lost 2; bases outside the gene matches: 1. This CDR3 contains 13 residues.

The chain has TRBV19 and TRBJ2-2; TRBD1 is a possible D gene (6 bases). V was trimmed by 6 bases and J by 7 bases, leaving 15 bases between them. From germline, CDR1 is LNHDA and CDR2 SQIVND (reference sequence). The CDR3 consists of 14 residues. CDR3: CASRRSGADGELFF. The CDR3 DNA reads as TGTGCCAGTAGGCGCTCAGGGGCGGACGGGGAGCTGTTTTTT.

This clone was picked up one time. Sequence at one end of the junction differs from germline and may be a read error. The chain recombines TRBV6-6 with TRBJ1-3; D might be TRBD1 (6 bases). Per the germline V gene, CDR1 is MNHNY and CDR2 is SVGAGI (reference sequence). The CDR3 is 16 residues long. CDR3 protein: CSSSYRLGGERNTIYF. As DNA, the CDR3 is TGTTCCAGCAGTTACCGGCTAGGGGGGGAAAGAAACACCATATATTTT.

The chain carries TRBV27 and TRBJ2-7; 7 bases are shared with TRBD1. The CDR3 extends over 14 amino acids. The V and J ends lost 1 base and 2 bases, in that order; junction bases with no gene match: 2. CDR1 is MNHEY and CDR2 is SMNVEV in the germline V gene (reference sequence). The chain's CDR3 is CASSLLGTAYEQYF. The DNA for the CDR3 is TGTGCCAGCAGTTTATTGGGGACAGCCTACGAGCAGTACTTC.

The rearrangement joins TRBV7-9 to TRBJ1-1; D call uncertain. The CDR3 has 13 amino acids. The V and J ends lost 5 bases and 4 bases respectively, with 11 bases between them. Looked up from germline, CDR1 is SEHNR and CDR2 is FQNEAQ (reference sequence). Written as DNA, the CDR3 is TGTGCCAGCAGCCGGACTGAGGGCACTGAAGCTTTCTTT. Residues: CASSRTEGTEAFF.

V is TRBV5-1 and J is TRBJ2-1, with 8 nucleotides matching TRBD2. There are 15 residues in the CDR3. V lost 0 bases, J lost 9 bases, and 8 bases stayed unmatched. The germline CDR1 and CDR2 sequences are SGHRS and YFSETQ. The CDR3 reads CASSLEAGGWTEQFF. The CDR3 DNA reads as TGCGCCAGCAGCTTGGAGGCGGGAGGATGGACTGAGCAGTTCTTC.

This chain connects TRBV6-1 to TRBJ2-7, with 11 bases that match TRBD1. The V segment lost 2 bases and the J segment 2 bases; nucleotides outside the gene matches: 8. Germline CDR1 is MNHNS and CDR2 is SASEGT. This CDR3 spans 17 amino acids. Here the CDR3 reads CASSEFPGQGAAYEQYF. CDR3 nucleotide sequence: TGTGCCAGCAGTGAATTCCCTGGACAGGGGGCGGCCTACGAGCAGTACTTC.

The CDR3 DNA reads TGCGCCAGCAGCCAACTGTGGGCCGGGGGAATCAATCAGCCCCAGCATTTT. Amino acids: CASSQLWAGGINQPQHF. V is TRBV4-1 and J is TRBJ1-5; a possible D gene is TRBD1 (5 bases). Germline values: CDR1 MGHRA, CDR2 YSYEKL. There are 17 residues in the CDR3. Trimming cost V 2 bases and J 3 bases, with 17 bases left between them.

The chain is built from TRBV19 and TRBJ2-5; 7 bases are a match to TRBD2. The CDR3 is 15 amino acids. V was pared by 5 bases and J by 0 bases, with 6 bases of the junction left unmatched. Germline V lookup: CDR1 LNHDA, CDR2 SQIVND (reference sequence). CDR3 protein: CASSGGGWYQETQYF. The DNA for the CDR3 is TGTGCCAGTAGTGGGGGGGGATGGTACCAAGAGACCCAGTACTTC.

This chain joins TRBV6-1 and TRBJ1-4; D may be TRBD1 (5 bases). CDR3 length equals 13 residues. Germline-derived CDR1 and CDR2 are MNHNS and SASEGT. V dropped 6 bases and J dropped 4 bases, with 9 bases sitting between them. CDR3 sequence reads: CASSRDGNEKLFF. DNA for the CDR3: TGTGCCAGCAGCCGGGACGGTAATGAAAAACTGTTTTTT.

V and J are TRBV6-5 and TRBJ1-1, with D perhaps TRBD1 (6 bases). CDR1 is MNHEY and CDR2 is SVGAGI in the germline V gene. The CDR3 spans 14 residues. Trimming stripped 3 bases from V and 4 bases from J, with 12 bases between. For the CDR3, the DNA is TGTGCCAGCAGTTATCCAGGACAGAGCACTGAAGCTTTCTTT. Translation gives CASSYPGQSTEAFF.

The chain combines TRBV5-1 with TRBJ2-7; D is possibly TRBD1 (5 bases). The CDR3 runs to 15 residues. The V and J ends lost 0 bases and 5 bases respectively, with 15 bases between them. Germline assignment: CDR1 SGHRS and CDR2 YFSETQ. The CDR3 is CASSLGLQGGDEQYF. CDR3 nucleotides: TGCGCCAGCAGCTTGGGGCTGCAGGGTGGGGACGAGCAGTACTTC. Supplemented by reference TRBV5-1 and TRBJ2-7, the full variable domain reads KAGVTQTPRYLIKTRGQQVTLSCSPISGHRSVSWYQQTPGQGLQFLFEYFSETQRNKGNFPGRFSGRQFSNSRSEMNVSTLELGDSALYLCASSLGLQGGDEQYFGPGTRLTVT.